This T cell receptor (beta chain) was retrieved from a study of naive and memory T cell subsets. Two oligonucleotides, mixed equimolar, formed the beta constant-region primer covering TRBC1 and TRBC2. The ligated cDNA underwent four PCR rounds using SP2 and nested alpha and beta constant-region primers. TCRdb analysed the UMI-ligation and nested PCR reads with MiXCR anew, one entry per CDR3 protein. The data show 80,000 to 95,000 distinct CDR3 sequences, over 9% seen once. The study, taken as a whole, reports: From naive to CM, EM and EMRA, diversity decreased and Gini increased. Activation and differentiation may alter RNA-based TCR counts. Possibly reflecting memory cells re-expressing CD45RA, a few larger clonotypes occurred in naive repertoires, especially CD8.

A remark on this clonotype: Antigen unknown. This may be a read error, as it is one base from a much larger clone.

Trimming left V 9 bases short and J 4 bases short, with 14 bases between. Germline V lookup: CDR1 WSHSY, CDR2 SAAADI. The CDR3 has 13 residues. The TCR was taken from a human donor in good health. The J gene is TRBJ2-3, the V gene TRBV10-2; D remains ambiguous. The sample was naive CD8+ T cells from blood. CDR3 DNA sequence: TGCGCCAGTACTGTCTTGGGCTCAGATACGCAGTATTTT. Amino acid sequence: CASTVLGSDTQYF.